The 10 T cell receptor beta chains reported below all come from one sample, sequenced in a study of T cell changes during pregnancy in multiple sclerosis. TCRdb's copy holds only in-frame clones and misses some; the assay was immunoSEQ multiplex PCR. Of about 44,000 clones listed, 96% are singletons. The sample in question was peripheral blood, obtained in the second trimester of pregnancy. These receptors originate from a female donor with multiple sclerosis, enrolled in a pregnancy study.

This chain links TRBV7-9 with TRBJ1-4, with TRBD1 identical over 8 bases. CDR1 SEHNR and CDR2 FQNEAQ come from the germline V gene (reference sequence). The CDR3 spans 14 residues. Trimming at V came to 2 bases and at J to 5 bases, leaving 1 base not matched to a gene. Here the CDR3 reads CASSLRQGNEKLFF. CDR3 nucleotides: TGTGCCAGCAGCTTAAGACAGGGGAATGAAAAACTGTTTTTT.

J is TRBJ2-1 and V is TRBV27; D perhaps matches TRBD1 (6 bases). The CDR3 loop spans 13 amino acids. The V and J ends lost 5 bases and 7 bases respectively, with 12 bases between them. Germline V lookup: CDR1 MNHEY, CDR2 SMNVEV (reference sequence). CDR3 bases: TGTGCCAGCAGTCTAGCAAGGGGGAATGAGCAGTTCTTC. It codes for CASSLARGNEQFF.

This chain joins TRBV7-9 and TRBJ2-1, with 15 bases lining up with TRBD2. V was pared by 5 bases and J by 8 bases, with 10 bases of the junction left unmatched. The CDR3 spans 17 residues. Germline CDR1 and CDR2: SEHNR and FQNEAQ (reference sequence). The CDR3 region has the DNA TGTGCCAGCAGCCTCGGACTAGCGGGAGGGAATAGAGATGAGCAGTTCTTC. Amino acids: CASSLGLAGGNRDEQFF.

CDR3 region: CASSLRGTLSSYEQYF. As DNA, the CDR3 is TGTGCCAGCAGCTTACGGGGGACTTTAAGCTCCTACGAGCAGTACTTC. The V gene is TRBV7-8, the J gene TRBJ2-7; possible D gene TRBD2, 6 bases. The CDR3 extends over 16 amino acids. From germline, CDR1 is SGHVS and CDR2 FQNEAQ. Trimming left V 2 bases short and J 0 bases short, with 14 bases between.

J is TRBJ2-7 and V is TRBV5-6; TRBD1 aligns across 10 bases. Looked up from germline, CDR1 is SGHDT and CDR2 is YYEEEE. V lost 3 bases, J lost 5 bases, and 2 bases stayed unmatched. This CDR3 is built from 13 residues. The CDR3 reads CASSSTGGHEQYF. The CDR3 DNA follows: TGTGCCAGCAGCTCGACAGGGGGCCACGAGCAGTACTTC.

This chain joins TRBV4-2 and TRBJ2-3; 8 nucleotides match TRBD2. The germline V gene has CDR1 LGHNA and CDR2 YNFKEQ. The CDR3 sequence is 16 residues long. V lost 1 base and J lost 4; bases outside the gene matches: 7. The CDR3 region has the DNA TGTGCCAGCAGCCAAGTTACGGGGGGGCCAGCAGATACGCAGTATTTT. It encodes CASSQVTGGPADTQYF.

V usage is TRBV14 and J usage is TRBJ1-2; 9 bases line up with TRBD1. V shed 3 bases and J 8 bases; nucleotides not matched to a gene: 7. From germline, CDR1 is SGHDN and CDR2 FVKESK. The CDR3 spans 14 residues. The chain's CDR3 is CASSQGDRVGGYTF. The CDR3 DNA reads TGTGCCAGCAGCCAGGGGGACAGGGTCGGAGGCTACACCTTC.

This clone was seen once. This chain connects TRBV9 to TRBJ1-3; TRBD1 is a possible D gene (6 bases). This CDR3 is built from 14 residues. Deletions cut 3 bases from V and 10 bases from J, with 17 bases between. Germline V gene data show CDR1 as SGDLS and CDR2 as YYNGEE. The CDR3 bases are TGTGCCAGCAGCGAGGGGGATGCACAGAGAACCATATATTTT. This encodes CASSEGDAQRTIYF.

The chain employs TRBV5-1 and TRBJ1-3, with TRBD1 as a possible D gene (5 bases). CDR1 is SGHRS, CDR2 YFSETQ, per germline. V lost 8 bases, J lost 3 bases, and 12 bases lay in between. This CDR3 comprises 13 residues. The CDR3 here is CASQDSNGNTIYF. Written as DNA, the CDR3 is TGCGCCAGTCAAGACAGTAATGGAAACACCATATATTTT.

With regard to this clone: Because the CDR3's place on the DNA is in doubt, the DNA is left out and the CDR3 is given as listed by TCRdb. The CDR3 here is CASSQGLRAGELFF. J is TRBJ2-2 and V is TRBV4-3; the DNA was not compared with TRBD2, the D call given in the table. Looked up from germline, CDR1 is LGHNA and CDR2 is YSLEER. The CDR3 is 14 amino acids in total, end residues counted.